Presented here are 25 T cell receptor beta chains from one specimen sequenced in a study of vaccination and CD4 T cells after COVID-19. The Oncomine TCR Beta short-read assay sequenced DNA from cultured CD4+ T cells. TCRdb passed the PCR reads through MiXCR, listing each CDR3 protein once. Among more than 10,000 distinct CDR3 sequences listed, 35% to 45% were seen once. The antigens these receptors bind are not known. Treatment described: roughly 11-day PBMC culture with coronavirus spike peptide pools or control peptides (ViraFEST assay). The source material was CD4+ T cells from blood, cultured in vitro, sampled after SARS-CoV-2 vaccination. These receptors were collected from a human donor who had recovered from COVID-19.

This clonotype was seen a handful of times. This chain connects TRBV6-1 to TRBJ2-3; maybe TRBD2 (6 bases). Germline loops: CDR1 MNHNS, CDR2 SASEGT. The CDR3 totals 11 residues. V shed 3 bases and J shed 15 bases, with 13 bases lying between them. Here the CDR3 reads CASSDGREEYF. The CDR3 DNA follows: TGTGCCAGCAGTGACGGCAGGGAGGAATATTTT.

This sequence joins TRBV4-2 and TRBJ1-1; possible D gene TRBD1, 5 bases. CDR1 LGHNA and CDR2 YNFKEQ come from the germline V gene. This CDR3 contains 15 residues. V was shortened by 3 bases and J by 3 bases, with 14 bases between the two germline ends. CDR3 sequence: CASSHSSGSDTEAFF. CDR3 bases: TGTGCCAGCAGCCATTCTTCAGGGAGCGACACTGAAGCTTTCTTT.

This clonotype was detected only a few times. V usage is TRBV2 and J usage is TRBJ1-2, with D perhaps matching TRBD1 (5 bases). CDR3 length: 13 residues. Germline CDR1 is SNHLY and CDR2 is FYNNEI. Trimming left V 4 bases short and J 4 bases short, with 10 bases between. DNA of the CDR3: TGTGCCAGCAGTGGTAGCAGGGCCTATGGCTACACCTTC. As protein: CASSGSRAYGYTF.

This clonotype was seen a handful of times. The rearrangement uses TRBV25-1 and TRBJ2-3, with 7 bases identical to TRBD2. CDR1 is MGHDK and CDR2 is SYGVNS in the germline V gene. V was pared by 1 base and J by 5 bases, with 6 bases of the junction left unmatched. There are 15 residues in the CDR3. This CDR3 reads CASSEFRGEGDTQYF. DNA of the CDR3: TGTGCCAGCAGTGAATTCCGGGGGGAGGGAGATACGCAGTATTTT.

The DNA of the CDR3 is TGTGCCAGCGGAGGGGAAATGAACACTGAAGCTTTCTTT. Its translation is CASGGEMNTEAFF. The genes are TRBV18 and TRBJ1-1, with a possible D match to TRBD1 (5 bases). Trimming shortened V by 8 bases and J by 0 bases, and 10 bases separated the two germline ends. This CDR3 is 13 amino acids long. Germline V lookup: CDR1 KGHSH, CDR2 LQKENI.

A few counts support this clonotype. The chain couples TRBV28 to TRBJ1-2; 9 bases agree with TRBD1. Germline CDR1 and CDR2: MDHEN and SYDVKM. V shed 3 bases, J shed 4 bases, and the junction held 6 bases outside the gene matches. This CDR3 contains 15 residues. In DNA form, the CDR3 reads TGTGCCAGCAGTTTCTACAGGGGGCAGGGCTATGGCTACACCTTC. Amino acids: CASSFYRGQGYGYTF.

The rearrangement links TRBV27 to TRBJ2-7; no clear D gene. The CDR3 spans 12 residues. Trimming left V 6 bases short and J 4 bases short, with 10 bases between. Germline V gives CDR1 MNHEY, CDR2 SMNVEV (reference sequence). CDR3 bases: TGTGCCAGCAGCCCCTCCGGTTACGAGCAGTACTTC. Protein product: CASSPSGYEQYF.

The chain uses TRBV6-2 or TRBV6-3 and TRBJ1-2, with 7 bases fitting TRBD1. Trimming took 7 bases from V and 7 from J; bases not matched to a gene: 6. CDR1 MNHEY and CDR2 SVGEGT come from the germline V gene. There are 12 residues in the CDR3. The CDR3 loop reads CASNGDRAGYTF. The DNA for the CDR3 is TGTGCCAGCAATGGCGACAGGGCTGGCTACACCTTC.

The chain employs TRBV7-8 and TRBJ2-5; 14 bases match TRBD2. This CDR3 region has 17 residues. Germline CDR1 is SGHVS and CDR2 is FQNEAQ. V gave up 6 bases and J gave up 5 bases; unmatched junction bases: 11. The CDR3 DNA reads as TGTGCCAGCAGAAAAGGGAGGACTAGCGGGAGGATGGAGACCCAGTACTTC. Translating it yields CASRKGRTSGRMETQYF.

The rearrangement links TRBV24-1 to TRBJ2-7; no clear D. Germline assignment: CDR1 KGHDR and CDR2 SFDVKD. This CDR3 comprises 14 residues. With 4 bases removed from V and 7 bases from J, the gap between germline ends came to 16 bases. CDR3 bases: TGTGCCACCAGTGACCGGACGGCTCCCTGGGAGCAGTACTTC. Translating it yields CATSDRTAPWEQYF.

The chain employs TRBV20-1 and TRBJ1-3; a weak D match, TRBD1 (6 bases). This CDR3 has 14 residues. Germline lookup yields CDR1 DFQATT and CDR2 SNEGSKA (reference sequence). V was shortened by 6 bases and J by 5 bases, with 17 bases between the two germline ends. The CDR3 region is CSAKKGGTRNTIYF. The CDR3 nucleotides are TGCAGTGCGAAAAAGGGGGGAACAAGAAACACCATATATTTT.

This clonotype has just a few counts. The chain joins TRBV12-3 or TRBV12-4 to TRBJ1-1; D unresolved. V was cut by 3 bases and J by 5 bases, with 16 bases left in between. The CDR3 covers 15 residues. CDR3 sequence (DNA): TGTGCCAGCAGTTTCCGCCTGGGTTTGGGTACTGAAGCTTTCTTT. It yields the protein CASSFRLGLGTEAFF.

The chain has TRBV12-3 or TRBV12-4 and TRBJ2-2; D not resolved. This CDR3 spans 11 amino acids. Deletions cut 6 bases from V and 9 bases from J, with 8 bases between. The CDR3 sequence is CASSPRRELFF. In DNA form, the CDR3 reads TGTGCCAGCAGCCCCAGGAGGGAGCTGTTTTTT.

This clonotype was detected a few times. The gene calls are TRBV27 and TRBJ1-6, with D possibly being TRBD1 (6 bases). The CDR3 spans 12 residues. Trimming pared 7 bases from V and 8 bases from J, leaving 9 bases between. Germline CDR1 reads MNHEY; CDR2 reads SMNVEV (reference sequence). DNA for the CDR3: TGTGCCAGCAAGAGGGGGGATTCACCCCTCCACTTT. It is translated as CASKRGDSPLHF.

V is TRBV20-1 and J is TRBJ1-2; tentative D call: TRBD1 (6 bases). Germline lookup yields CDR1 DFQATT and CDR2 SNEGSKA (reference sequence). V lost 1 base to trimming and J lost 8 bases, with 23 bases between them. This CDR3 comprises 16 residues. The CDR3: CSARAPGRTEYGGYTF. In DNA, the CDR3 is TGCAGTGCTAGAGCCCCGGGGCGGACAGAGTATGGAGGCTACACCTTC.

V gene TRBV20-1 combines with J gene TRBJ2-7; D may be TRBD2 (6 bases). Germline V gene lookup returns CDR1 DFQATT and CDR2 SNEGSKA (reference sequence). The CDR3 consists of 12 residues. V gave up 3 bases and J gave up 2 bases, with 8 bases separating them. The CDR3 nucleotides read TGCAGTGCTAGGGGCGGGACCTACGAGCAGTACTTC. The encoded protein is CSARGGTYEQYF.

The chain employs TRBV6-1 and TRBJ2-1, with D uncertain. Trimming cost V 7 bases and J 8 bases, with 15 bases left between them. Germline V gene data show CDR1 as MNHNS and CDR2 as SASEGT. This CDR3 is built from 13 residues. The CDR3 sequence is CASTKQPGYEQFF. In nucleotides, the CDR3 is TGTGCCAGCACGAAGCAGCCTGGGTATGAGCAGTTCTTC.

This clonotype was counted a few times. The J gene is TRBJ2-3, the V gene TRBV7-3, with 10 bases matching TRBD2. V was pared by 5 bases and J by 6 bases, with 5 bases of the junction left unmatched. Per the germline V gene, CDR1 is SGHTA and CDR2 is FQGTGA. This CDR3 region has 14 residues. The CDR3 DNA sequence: TGTGCCAGCAGCGATAGCGGGGGGAGGGATACGCAGTATTTT. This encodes CASSDSGGRDTQYF.

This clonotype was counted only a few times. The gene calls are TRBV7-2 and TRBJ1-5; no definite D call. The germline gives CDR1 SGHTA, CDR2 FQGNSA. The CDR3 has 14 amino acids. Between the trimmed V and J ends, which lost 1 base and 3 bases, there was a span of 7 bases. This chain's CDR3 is CASSLGGVNQPQHF. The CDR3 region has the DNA TGTGCCAGCAGCTTAGGCGGGGTCAATCAGCCCCAGCATTTT.

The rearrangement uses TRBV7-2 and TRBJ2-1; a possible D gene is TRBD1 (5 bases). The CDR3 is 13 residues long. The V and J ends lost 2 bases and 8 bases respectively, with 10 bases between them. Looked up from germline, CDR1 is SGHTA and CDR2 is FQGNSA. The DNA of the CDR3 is TGTGCCAGCAGCTTACAGGGAATCGATGAGCAGTTCTTC. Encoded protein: CASSLQGIDEQFF.

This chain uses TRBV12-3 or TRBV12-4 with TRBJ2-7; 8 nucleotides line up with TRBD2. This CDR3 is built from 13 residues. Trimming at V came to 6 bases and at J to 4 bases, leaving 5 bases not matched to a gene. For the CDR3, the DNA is TGTGCCAGCAGGGGACTAGGTGGGTACGAGCAGTACTTC. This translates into CASRGLGGYEQYF.

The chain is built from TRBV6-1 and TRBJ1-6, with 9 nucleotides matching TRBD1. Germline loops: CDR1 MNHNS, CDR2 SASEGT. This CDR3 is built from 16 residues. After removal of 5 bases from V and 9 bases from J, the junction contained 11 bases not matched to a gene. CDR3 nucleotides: TGTGCCAGCAGTCAAGGATTGGACAGGGGAAGTTCACCCCTCCACTTT. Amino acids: CASSQGLDRGSSPLHF.

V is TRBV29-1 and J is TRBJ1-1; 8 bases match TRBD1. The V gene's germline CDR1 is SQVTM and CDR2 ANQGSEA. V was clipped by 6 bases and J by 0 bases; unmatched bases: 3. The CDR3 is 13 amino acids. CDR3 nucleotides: TGCAGCGTCACGACAGGGGTGAACACTGAAGCTTTCTTT. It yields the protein CSVTTGVNTEAFF.

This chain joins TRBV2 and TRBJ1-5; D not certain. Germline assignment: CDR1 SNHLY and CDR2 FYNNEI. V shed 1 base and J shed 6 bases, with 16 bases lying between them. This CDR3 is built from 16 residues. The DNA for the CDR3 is TGTGCCAGCAGTGAAGGGCGCCTGGAGAGAGGTCAGCCCCAGCATTTT. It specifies CASSEGRLERGQPQHF.

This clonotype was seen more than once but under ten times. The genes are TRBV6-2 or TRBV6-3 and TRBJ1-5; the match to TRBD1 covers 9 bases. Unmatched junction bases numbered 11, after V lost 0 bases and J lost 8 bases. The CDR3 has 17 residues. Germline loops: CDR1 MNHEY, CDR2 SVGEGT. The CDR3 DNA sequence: TGTGCCAGCAGTTACTCGAGGGGACAGGGCCCTATGAAGCCCCAGCATTTT. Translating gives CASSYSRGQGPMKPQHF.